In this sample, the clone carrying this TCR beta chain turned up a few times. Its antigen is unidentified. V lost 1 base and J 4 bases, leaving 5 bases between the germline ends. The CDR3 loop spans 13 amino acids. The germline V gene has CDR1 LNHDA and CDR2 SQIVND (reference sequence). This entry comes from a study of vaccination and CD4 T cells after COVID-19. Study-level results: The great majority, 304 of 307 vaccine-specific clones, proved spike mono-reactive in convalescent patients.

Specified treatment: roughly ten-day PBMC culture with coronavirus spike peptide pools or control peptides (ViraFEST assay). CD4+ T cells that had been cultured provided DNA sequenced with the Oncomine TCR Beta short-read assay. TCRdb called the PCR reads again in MiXCR, with one record for every CDR3 protein. The sample comprises some 26,000 distinct CDR3 sequences, around 50% of which are singletons, and roughly 27% rests with the top ten. The sample here was CD4+ T cells from blood, cultured in vitro, taken before SARS-CoV-2 vaccination. The V call is TRBV19, the J call TRBJ1-5; D gene ambiguous. The sequence derives from a human donor who received a COVID-19 vaccine. CDR3 sequence reads: CASSIALNQPQHF. In DNA form, the CDR3 reads TGTGCCAGTAGTATAGCCCTTAATCAGCCCCAGCATTTT. Based on the CDR3 plus reference TRBV19 and TRBJ1-5, the full variable domain is DGGITQSPKYLFRKEGQNVTLSCEQNLNHDAMYWYRQDPGQGLRLIYYSQIVNDFQKGDIAEGYSVSREKKESFPLTVTSAQKNPTAFYLCASSIALNQPQHFGDGTRLSIL.